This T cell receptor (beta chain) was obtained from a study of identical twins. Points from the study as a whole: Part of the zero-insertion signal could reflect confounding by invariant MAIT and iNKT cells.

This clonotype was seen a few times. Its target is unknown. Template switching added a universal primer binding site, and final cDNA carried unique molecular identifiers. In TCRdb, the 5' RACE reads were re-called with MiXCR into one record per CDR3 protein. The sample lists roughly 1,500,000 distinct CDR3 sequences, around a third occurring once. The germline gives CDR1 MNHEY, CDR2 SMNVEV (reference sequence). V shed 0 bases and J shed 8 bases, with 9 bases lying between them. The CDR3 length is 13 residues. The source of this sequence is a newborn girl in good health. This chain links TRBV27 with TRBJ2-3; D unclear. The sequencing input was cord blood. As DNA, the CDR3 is TGTGCCAGCAGTTTATCCTACGGATCTACGCAGTATTTT. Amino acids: CASSLSYGSTQYF.